A single sample gave rise to the 31 T cell receptor beta chains below, sequenced in a study of cytomegalovirus exposure and HLA in healthy donors. Researchers ran the PCR with 60 Vbeta and 13 Jbeta primers. The data were produced by immunoSEQ multiplex PCR, yet TCRdb's version contains in-frame clones alone and is incomplete. The sample contains 200,000 or so clones, about 83% of which appear only once. Material for sequencing was PBMCs. Source of these receptors: a young woman in good health and CMV-seropositive.

This chain's CDR3 is CASSEARGYTEAFF. The CDR3 DNA reads as TGTGCCAGCAGTGAGGCCCGGGGTTACACTGAAGCTTTCTTT. V usage is TRBV2 and J usage is TRBJ1-1; D ambiguous. Germline values: CDR1 SNHLY, CDR2 FYNNEI. The V end was cut by 3 bases, the J end by 3 bases, with 11 bases between. This CDR3 spans 14 amino acids. The whole variable domain, filled in from reference TRBV2 and TRBJ1-1, reads EPEVTQTPSHQVTQMGQEVILRCVPISNHLYFYWYRQILGQKVEFLVSFYNNEISEKSEIFDDQFSVERPDGSNFTLKIRSTKLEDSAMYFCASSEARGYTEAFFGQGTRLTVV.

Points on this clone: At one boundary the junction diverges from the germline segment, which might be a read error. This chain connects TRBV7-7 to TRBJ1-1, with D uncertain. The CDR3 runs to 13 residues. The germline CDR1 and CDR2 sequences are SSHAT and FNYEAQ (reference sequence). CDR3 DNA: TGTGCTAGCAGCTTAGAACCGGACACTGAAGCTTTCTTT. It yields the protein CASSLEPDTEAFF. The complete variable domain, with remaining parts taken from reference TRBV7-7 and TRBJ1-1, reads GAGVSQSPRYKVTKRGQDVTLRCDPISSHATLYWYQQALGQGPEFLTYFNYEAQPDKSGLPSDRFSAERPEGSISTLTIQRTEQRDSAMYRCASSLEPDTEAFFGQGTRLTVV.

This rearrangement joins TRBV10-3 to TRBJ2-5, with 12 bases fitting TRBD2. V was pared by 2 bases and J by 0 bases, with 7 bases of the junction left unmatched. Germline assignment: CDR1 ENHRY and CDR2 SYGVKD. CDR3 length equals 18 residues. The CDR3: CAISERTSGALYQETQYF. Written as DNA, the CDR3 is TGTGCCATCAGTGAGAGGACTAGCGGGGCTCTTTACCAAGAGACCCAGTACTTC.

The chain recombines TRBV6-5 with TRBJ1-6; 8 bases align to TRBD1. This CDR3 is built from 14 residues. J was trimmed by 7 bases and V by 6 bases; bases with no gene match: 5. Germline V gene data show CDR1 as MNHEY and CDR2 as SVGAGI. CDR3 nucleotide sequence: TGTGCCAGCAGGATGACAGGGGACAATTCACCCCTCCACTTT. Protein sequence: CASRMTGDNSPLHF.

The CDR3 region has the DNA TGTGCCAGCAGTCCGCCCCTGAGAAACACTGAAGCTTTCTTT. This gives the protein CASSPPLRNTEAFF. This rearrangement joins TRBV28 to TRBJ1-1; D not certain. CDR1 MDHEN and CDR2 SYDVKM come from the germline V gene. V was cut by 5 bases and J by 2 bases, with 12 bases left in between. The CDR3 runs to 14 residues.

The chain is built from TRBV10-3 and TRBJ1-3; 7 positions agree with TRBD1. The CDR3 extends over 13 amino acids. Germline V CDR1 and CDR2: ENHRY, SYGVKD. Trimming at V came to 8 bases and at J to 4 bases, leaving 5 bases not matched to a gene. CDR3 coding DNA: TGTGCCATCGGGACAGCTCAAGGAAACACCATATATTTT. Amino acids: CAIGTAQGNTIYF.

V and J are TRBV28 and TRBJ2-3; TRBD2 matches 9 bases. The germline gives CDR1 MDHEN, CDR2 SYDVKM. The CDR3 sequence is 14 residues long. V was clipped by 6 bases and J by 0 bases; unmatched bases: 1. Here the CDR3 reads CASSTSGSTDTQYF. The CDR3 bases are TGTGCCAGCAGCACTAGCGGGAGCACAGATACGCAGTATTTT.

The gene calls are TRBV7-9 and TRBJ1-1; 9 nucleotides align to TRBD1. The J segment lost 6 bases and the V segment lost 4 bases, leaving 21 bases of the junction unmatched. The CDR3 contains 19 residues. Germline CDR1 is SEHNR and CDR2 is FQNEAQ (reference sequence). The CDR3 coding sequence is TGTGCCAGCAGCTCGAGGGCCCGACAGGGGGAGGGCCCTTGGGCTGAAGCTTTCTTT. This gives the protein CASSSRARQGEGPWAEAFF.

The chain links TRBV7-9 to TRBJ1-3; D is possibly TRBD1 (5 bases). The germline V and J ends were trimmed by 3 bases and 0 bases, with 9 bases remaining between them. The CDR3 extends over 15 amino acids. Looked up from germline, CDR1 is SEHNR and CDR2 is FQNEAQ (reference sequence). Here the CDR3 reads CASSLEGRSGNTIYF. In nucleotides, the CDR3 is TGTGCCAGCAGCTTGGAGGGGCGCTCTGGAAACACCATATATTTT. The full variable domain, rest sourced from reference TRBV7-9 and TRBJ1-3, is DTGVSQNPRHKITKRGQNVTFRCDPISEHNRLYWYRQTLGQGPEFLTYFQNEAQLEKSRLLSDRFSAERPKGSFSTLEIQRTEQGDSAMYLCASSLEGRSGNTIYFGEGSWLTVV.

The chain has TRBV19 and TRBJ1-1; D not resolved. The CDR3 length is 13 residues. V lost 6 bases and J lost 1, with 9 bases in between. Germline values: CDR1 LNHDA, CDR2 SQIVND (reference sequence). The CDR3 region has the DNA TGTGCCAGTAGAATCACTTCGAACACTGAAGCTTTCTTT. It is translated as CASRITSNTEAFF.

The chain carries TRBV2 and TRBJ1-2; possibly TRBD1 for D (6 bases). The CDR3 length is 12 residues. The germline gives CDR1 SNHLY, CDR2 FYNNEI. V lost 9 bases and J lost 0, with 8 bases in between. Here the CDR3 DNA reads TGTGCCAGGACAGGATCTAACTATGGCTACACCTTC. Translated: CARTGSNYGYTF.

V usage is TRBV7-2 and J usage is TRBJ2-3; TRBD2 agrees at 9 bases. Looked up from germline, CDR1 is SGHTA and CDR2 is FQGNSA. V trimming: 5 bases; J trimming: 4 bases; junction bases outside the gene matches: 7. The length of the CDR3 is 15 residues. The DNA of the CDR3 is TGTGCCAGCAGCCAACCTAGCGGGATGGCAGATACGCAGTATTTT. Amino acid sequence: CASSQPSGMADTQYF.

The chain recombines TRBV5-4 with TRBJ1-3; 7 bases line up with TRBD1. Germline lookup yields CDR1 SGHNT and CDR2 YYREEE (reference sequence). V dropped 1 base and J dropped 3; count of bases not matched to a gene: 4. CDR3 length: 15 residues. The CDR3 nucleotides are TGTGCCAGCAGCTTGCAGGGGGTTAATGGAAACACCATATATTTT. This sequence encodes CASSLQGVNGNTIYF.

This clone occurred a few times. The rearrangement uses TRBV6-1 and TRBJ2-5; D is possibly TRBD2 (6 bases). The germline V gene has CDR1 MNHNS and CDR2 SASEGT. Trimming left V 2 bases short and J 2 bases short, with 21 bases between. CDR3 size: 18 residues. The CDR3 region is CASSERRARVVFQETQYF. Written as DNA, the CDR3 is TGTGCCAGCAGTGAAAGGAGGGCCAGGGTTGTATTTCAAGAGACCCAGTACTTC.

The chain carries TRBV6-5 and TRBJ2-7; possible D gene TRBD2, 6 bases. The CDR3 is 14 residues long. The germline V and J ends were trimmed by 6 bases and 1 base, with 13 bases remaining between them. From germline, CDR1 is MNHEY and CDR2 SVGAGI. The CDR3 reads CASRPEEGSYEQYF. Written as DNA, the CDR3 is TGTGCCAGCAGACCCGAGGAGGGGTCCTACGAGCAGTACTTC.

There are a few counts of this clone. This chain joins TRBV6-1 and TRBJ2-3, with a tentative D call TRBD2 (6 bases). Trimming cost V 5 bases and J 2 bases, with 11 bases left between them. Germline CDR1 reads MNHNS; CDR2 reads SASEGT. The CDR3 has 14 residues. The CDR3 is CASSPGTATDTQYF. CDR3 nucleotides: TGTGCCAGCAGTCCCGGGACTGCCACAGATACGCAGTATTTT.

The chain combines TRBV5-4 with TRBJ2-7; 7 nucleotides agree with TRBD1. This CDR3 is 13 amino acids long. V dropped 5 bases and J dropped 1; count of bases not matched to a gene: 3. Germline CDR1 is SGHNT and CDR2 is YYREEE (reference sequence). This CDR3 is CASRARGSYEQYF. DNA of the CDR3: TGTGCCAGCAGGGCCAGGGGGTCCTACGAGCAGTACTTC.

The rearrangement joins TRBV29-1 to TRBJ1-1; possibly TRBD1 for D (6 bases). This CDR3 has 11 residues. CDR1 is SQVTM and CDR2 is ANQGSEA in the germline V gene. The germline V and J ends were trimmed by 7 bases and 8 bases, with 14 bases remaining between them. CDR3: CSANPGQEAFF. The DNA of the CDR3 is TGCAGCGCAAATCCGGGACAAGAAGCTTTCTTT.

This clone has just a few counts. This chain links TRBV6-6 with TRBJ1-1; perhaps TRBD1 as D (6 bases). In germline, CDR1 is MNHNY, CDR2 SVGAGI (reference sequence). The length of the CDR3 is 14 residues. V was shortened by 6 bases and J by 4 bases, with 15 bases between the two germline ends. CDR3 protein: CASSETGIGTEAFF. The CDR3 bases are TGTGCCAGCAGCGAAACAGGGATCGGCACTGAAGCTTTCTTT.

The chain couples TRBV4-2 to TRBJ2-1; maybe TRBD2 (6 bases). Trimming removed 1 base at V and 2 bases at J, with 15 bases between. The CDR3 has 17 amino acids. Germline V gives CDR1 LGHNA, CDR2 YNFKEQ. Written as DNA, the CDR3 is TGTGCCAGCAGCCAAGTCCCAGGAGCGGGCGCCTACAATGAGCAGTTCTTC. This encodes CASSQVPGAGAYNEQFF.

The V gene is TRBV5-1, the J gene TRBJ2-5, with D perhaps TRBD2 (5 bases). This CDR3 comprises 13 residues. With 4 bases removed from V and 13 bases from J, the gap between germline ends came to 20 bases. Per germline, CDR1 SGHRS and CDR2 YFSETQ. CDR3 DNA: TGCGCCAGCAGCCCGACGGACCGGGAACGCACGTACTTC. This sequence encodes CASSPTDRERTYF. The whole variable domain, filled in from reference TRBV5-1 and TRBJ2-5, reads KAGVTQTPRYLIKTRGQQVTLSCSPISGHRSVSWYQQTPGQGLQFLFEYFSETQRNKGNFPGRFSGRQFSNSRSEMNVSTLELGDSALYLCASSPTDRERTYFGPGTRLLVL.

The CDR3 bases are TGTGCCAGCAGTCCACAGGATAACTATGGCTACACCTTC. This translates into CASSPQDNYGYTF. The chain joins TRBV6-6 to TRBJ1-2, with D possibly matching TRBD1 (5 bases). Germline loops: CDR1 MNHNY, CDR2 SVGAGI (reference sequence). The ends were cut back, 5 bases at V and 1 base at J, with 8 bases in the middle. The CDR3 has 13 amino acids.

The chain recombines TRBV20-1 with TRBJ2-5, with D possibly being TRBD1 (5 bases). Germline assignment: CDR1 DFQATT and CDR2 SNEGSKA (reference sequence). CDR3 length equals 11 residues. Trimming took off 5 bases at V and 3 bases at J, with 7 bases between the two ends. The CDR3 DNA reads TGCAGTGCTGCAGGGAAAGAGACCCAGTACTTC. Translated: CSAAGKETQYF.

This chain links TRBV6-4 with TRBJ2-2; D perhaps matches TRBD2 (6 bases). Germline CDR1 reads MRHNA; CDR2 reads SNTAGT. The CDR3 contains 16 residues. The V gene lost 4 bases and the J gene lost 4 bases, with 16 bases spanning the gap. CDR3: CASSVVGMEGTGELFF. The CDR3 bases are TGTGCCAGCAGTGTGGTCGGGATGGAGGGCACCGGGGAGCTGTTTTTT.

The V and J genes are TRBV6-6 and TRBJ1-2, with D perhaps matching TRBD1 (6 bases). Germline V gene lookup returns CDR1 MNHNY and CDR2 SVGAGI (reference sequence). The CDR3 runs to 14 residues. Trimming took off 6 bases at V and 4 bases at J, with 15 bases between the two ends. CDR3 residues: CASRDSGTSYGYTF. For the CDR3, the DNA is TGTGCCAGCAGAGACTCCGGGACAAGCTATGGCTACACCTTC.

The rearrangement links TRBV15 to TRBJ1-2; the D gene is possibly TRBD1 (6 bases). V lost 0 bases, J lost 4 bases, and 12 bases lay in between. Germline V gene sequence: CDR1 LNHNV, CDR2 YYDKDF (reference sequence). This CDR3 has 15 residues. The CDR3 spells CATSRDQGLGYGYTF. CDR3 nucleotide sequence: TGTGCCACCAGCAGAGACCAGGGGCTGGGCTATGGCTACACCTTC. Based on the CDR3 plus reference TRBV15 and TRBJ1-2, the full variable domain is DAMVIQNPRYQVTQFGKPVTLSCSQTLNHNVMYWYQQKSSQAPKLLFHYYDKDFNNEADTPDNFQSRRPNTSFCFLDIRSPGLGDTAMYLCATSRDQGLGYGYTFGSGTRLTVV.

This chain uses TRBV19 with TRBJ1-2; D uncertain. The CDR3 loop spans 12 amino acids. Trimming stripped 7 bases from V and 4 bases from J, with 10 bases between. CDR1 is LNHDA and CDR2 is SQIVND in the germline V gene (reference sequence). CDR3 nucleotides: TGTGCCAGTACCGAGACTTCCTATGGCTACACCTTC. As protein: CASTETSYGYTF.

This clone has only one observation. The chain has TRBV7-6 and TRBJ1-2; TRBD1 is a possible D gene (5 bases). Trimming stripped 6 bases from V and 6 bases from J, with 11 bases between. CDR1 and CDR2 (germline): SGHVS, FNYEAQ. The CDR3 is made up of 12 amino acids. CDR3 sequence: CASSRRAHGYTF. CDR3 nucleotide sequence: TGTGCCAGCAGTCGCAGGGCCCATGGCTACACCTTC.

The CDR3 DNA reads TGTGCCAGCAGTCCTGACAGCCCCTATGGCTACACCTTC. The encoded protein is CASSPDSPYGYTF. The V and J genes are TRBV6-1 and TRBJ1-2, with D perhaps matching TRBD1 (5 bases). Germline V lookup: CDR1 MNHNS, CDR2 SASEGT. There are 13 residues in the CDR3. Trimming took 5 bases from V and 4 from J, leaving 11 bases between them.

V gene TRBV21-1 combines with J gene TRBJ2-1; the table gives TRBD1 as D, unverified against the DNA. TRBV21-1 is an annotated pseudogene. The length of the CDR3 is 12 residues. The CDR3 bases are TGTGCCAGCAGCAAATTTACATCCTCCCCGTTCTTC. As protein: CASSKFTSSPFF.

The rearrangement links TRBV9 to TRBJ2-2; D is unresolved. Germline-derived CDR1 and CDR2 are SGDLS and YYNGEE. Trimming took 0 bases from V and 7 from J, leaving 4 bases between them. This CDR3 is 12 amino acids long. Written as DNA, the CDR3 is TGTGCCAGCAGCGTAGCCGTCGGGGAGCTGTTTTTT. It translates to CASSVAVGELFF.